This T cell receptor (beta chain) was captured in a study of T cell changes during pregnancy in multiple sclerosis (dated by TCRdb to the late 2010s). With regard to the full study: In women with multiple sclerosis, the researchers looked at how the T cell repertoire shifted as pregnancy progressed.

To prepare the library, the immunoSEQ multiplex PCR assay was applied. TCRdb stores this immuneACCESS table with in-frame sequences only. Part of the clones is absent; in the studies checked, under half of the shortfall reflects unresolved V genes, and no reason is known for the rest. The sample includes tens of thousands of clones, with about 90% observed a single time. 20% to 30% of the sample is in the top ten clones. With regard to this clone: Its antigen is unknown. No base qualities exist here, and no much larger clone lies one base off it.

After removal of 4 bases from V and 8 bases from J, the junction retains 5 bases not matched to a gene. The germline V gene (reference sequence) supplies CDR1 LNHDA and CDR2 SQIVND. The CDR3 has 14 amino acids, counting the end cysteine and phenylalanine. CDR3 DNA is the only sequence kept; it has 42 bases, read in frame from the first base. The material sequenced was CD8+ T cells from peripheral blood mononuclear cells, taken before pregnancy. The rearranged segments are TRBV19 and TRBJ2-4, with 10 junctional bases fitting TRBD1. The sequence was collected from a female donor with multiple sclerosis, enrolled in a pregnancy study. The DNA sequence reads TGTGCCAGTAGTAGGGACAGGGGAAGGGACATTCAGTACTTC. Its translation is CASSRDRGRDIQYF.